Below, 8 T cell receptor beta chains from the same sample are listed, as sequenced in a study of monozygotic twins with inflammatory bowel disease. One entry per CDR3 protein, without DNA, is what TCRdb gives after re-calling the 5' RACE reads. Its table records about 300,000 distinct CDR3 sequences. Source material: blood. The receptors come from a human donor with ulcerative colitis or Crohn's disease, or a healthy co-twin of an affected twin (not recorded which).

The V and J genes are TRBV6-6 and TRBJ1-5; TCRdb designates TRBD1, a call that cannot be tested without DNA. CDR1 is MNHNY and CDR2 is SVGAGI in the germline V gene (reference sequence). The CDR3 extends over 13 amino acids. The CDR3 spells CASSWDRNQPQHF.

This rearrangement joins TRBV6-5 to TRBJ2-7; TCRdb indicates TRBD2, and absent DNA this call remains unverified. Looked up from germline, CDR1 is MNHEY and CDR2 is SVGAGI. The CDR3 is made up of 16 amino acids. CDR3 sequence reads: CASSSTLRTVSYEQYF.

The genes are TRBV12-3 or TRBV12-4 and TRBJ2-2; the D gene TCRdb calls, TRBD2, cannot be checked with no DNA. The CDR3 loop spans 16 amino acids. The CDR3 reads CASTTASGRNTGELFF.

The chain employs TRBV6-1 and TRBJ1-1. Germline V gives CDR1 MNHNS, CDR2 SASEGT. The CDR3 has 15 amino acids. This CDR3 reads CASSPHEVSNTEAFF.

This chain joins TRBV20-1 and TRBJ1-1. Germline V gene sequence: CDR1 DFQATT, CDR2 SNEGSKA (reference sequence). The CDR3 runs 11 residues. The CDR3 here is CRLFVGTEAFF.

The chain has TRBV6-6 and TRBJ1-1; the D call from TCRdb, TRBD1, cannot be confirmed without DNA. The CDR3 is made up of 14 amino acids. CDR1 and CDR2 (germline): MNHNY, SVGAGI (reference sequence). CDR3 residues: CASSYSTGVPEAFF.

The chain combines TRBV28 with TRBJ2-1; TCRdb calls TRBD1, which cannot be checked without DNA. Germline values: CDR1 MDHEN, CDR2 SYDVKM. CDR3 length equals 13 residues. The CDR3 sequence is CASRWTGGNEQFF.

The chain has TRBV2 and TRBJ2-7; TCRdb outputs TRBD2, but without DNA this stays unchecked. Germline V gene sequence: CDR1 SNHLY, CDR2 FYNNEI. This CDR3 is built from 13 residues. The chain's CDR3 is CASHPTSIHEQYF.